This entry concerns a single T cell receptor beta chain. Its antigen is currently not known. Nothing much larger sits one base from this clone, and base qualities are not available. CD8 naive samples were obtained by positive selection for CCR7 among CD45RO-negative cells, yielding a CD45RA+CCR7+ population from which TemRA cells were excluded. The donors were healthy, HIV-negative adults with no recently reported acute infections or vaccinations. Only Caucasian adults living in Nashville, Tennessee, USA were represented among the donors. After blood collection by leukapheresis, PBMCs were isolated using Ficoll-Histopaque density gradient centrifugation and then cryopreserved in the vapor phase of liquid nitrogen. Analytical flow cytometry was used to check the purity and quantity of every magnetically sorted T cell population. From each sorted fraction, genomic DNA was isolated and quantified by UV absorbance on a Nanodrop 2000c.

TCR CDR3 regions were amplified from genomic DNA by multiplex PCR using the deep immunoSEQ assay. Extracted genomic DNA from each cell subset was distributed evenly across all wells of several immunoSEQ 96-well plates, and each plate was treated as a replicate. Each replicate PCR for sorted subsets received about 0.2 ug genomic DNA, equal to about 30,000 T cell genomes. Purified libraries were quantified with a Qubit 3.0 fluorometer, sized on a Bioanalyzer 2100, and re-quantified with the KAPA Library Quantification kit. A separate single-read 150-cycle Illumina NextSeq 550 flow cell was used to sequence each immunoSEQ 96-well plate. The published analysis was carried out like this. Because only junctional sequences without quality scores were contained in the immunoSEQ output, filtering matching that applied to full-length reads could not be performed. To assign V/J genes and CDR3, sequences were annotated against IMGT germline references using PyIR, a Python wrapper for IgBLAST v1.9. Reads were removed for weak V/J assignments (E-value above 1e-6), missing CDR3, stop codons, out-of-frame junctions, or ambiguous translated residues. V3J clonotypes were defined as sequences sharing the same inferred V gene, J gene, and CDR3 amino acid sequence. Percentage overlap between repertoires was computed as shared unique clonotypes divided by the size of the smaller repertoire. Repertoire richness was assessed with RTK rarefaction, the Chao1 estimator, and Recon v2.1 estimates of unobserved clonotypes. Generation probabilities for all TCRbeta clonotypes obtained by the gDNA method from a handful of donors were computed using OLGA. Entries here come from immuneACCESS through TCRdb and include only in-frame sequences with V and J called. Some clones fail to appear in such tables; in the studies checked, an unresolved V gene covers under half of the shortfall, and the cause of the remainder is unknown. D and trimming come from the DNA, and the V and J calls and clone size come from that table. The sample table contains about 2 million clones; only one count was recorded for approximately 94% of them. 1.2% of the sample lies in the top ten.

Deletion took 0 bases off V and 2 bases off J, with a span of 8 bases between the germline ends. The CDR3 goes from the cysteine to the phenylalanine over 14 residues. Of all the DNA, just the CDR3 is kept, 42 bases in frame from base 1. CDR1 and CDR2, per the germline V gene, are SGHRS and YFSETQ. The data were obtained in a study of shared clonotypes between healthy human individuals (dated by TCRdb to 2020 to 2022). Describing the broader study: A couple of women and a few men aged 18 to 49 years were included in the cohort. For each donor, CD4 naive and CD4 memory were each run on three plates, CD8 naive on two plates, and CD8 memory on one plate. The study deeply sequenced blood TCR repertoires of 5 or 6 healthy adults to estimate repertoire size and the extent of clonotype sharing between individuals. To increase sequencing depth and limit assay-specific biases, TCR repertoire library preparation and sequencing were carried out by different laboratories using diverse techniques. Between about 0.94 and 8.9 billion PBMCs per donor were obtained by leukapheresis. General study outcomes and caveats: Rarefaction of sorted-subset datasets indicated incomplete sequencing despite the large sequencing depth. Estimated clonotype richness was generally larger for naive than for memory subsets. Pairwise subsampling led to the expectation that sequencing depth would affect the degree of clonotype sharing among donors. Compared with non-shared clonotypes, the clonotypes found in all four sorted-subset donors had higher generation probabilities. When a handful of donors were compared, the shared fraction of clonotypes was roughly 5% for naive CD4, around 3.5% for naive CD8, 2.3% for memory CD4, and approximately 0.4% for memory CD8. Only blood was sampled, and tissue TCR repertoires likely differ from those in blood. The small number of donors limited the genetic and exposure-history diversity represented.

The receptor was isolated from a man younger than 35 in good health. The sequenced material came from naive CD8+ T cells sorted from blood. Read against the paper, the sample's cell subset or site label means: CD45RA+CCR7+. The chain joins TRBV5-1 to TRBJ2-5; the D gene cannot be named for sure. Here the CDR3 is given as CASSLVQTQETQYF. The nucleotides read TGCGCCAGCAGCTTGGTCCAGACACAAGAGACCCAGTACTTC.